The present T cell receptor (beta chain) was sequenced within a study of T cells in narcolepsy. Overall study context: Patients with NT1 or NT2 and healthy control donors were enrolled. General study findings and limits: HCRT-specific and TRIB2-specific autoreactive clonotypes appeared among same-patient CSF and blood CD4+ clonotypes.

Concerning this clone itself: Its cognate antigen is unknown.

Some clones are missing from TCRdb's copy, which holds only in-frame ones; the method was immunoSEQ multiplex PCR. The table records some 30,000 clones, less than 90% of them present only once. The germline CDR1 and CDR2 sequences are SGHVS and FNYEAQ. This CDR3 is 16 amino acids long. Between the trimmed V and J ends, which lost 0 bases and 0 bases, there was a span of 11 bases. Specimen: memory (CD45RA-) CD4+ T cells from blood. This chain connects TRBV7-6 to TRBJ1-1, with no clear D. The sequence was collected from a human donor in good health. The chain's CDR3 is CASSLAPGSMNTEAFF. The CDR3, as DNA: TGTGCCAGCAGCTTAGCGCCGGGTTCCATGAACACTGAAGCTTTCTTT.